These T cell receptor beta chains were read from a single sample in a study of blood T cell repertoires in COVID-19. Assay: immunoSEQ multiplex PCR; the TCRdb copy retains only in-frame clones and omits some. This sample has 270,000 or so clones, with more than 65% found just once. The sequencing sample was made of peripheral blood. The receptor source for this set is a woman younger than 35 with acute or convalescent COVID-19. Both conserved end residues are part of each CDR3. A D gene is named only where the DNA matches it firmly. Size is omitted from some rows. Given values are once, few, many or a class for expanded clones.

j_call	v_call	clone_size	d_call	cdr3_aa	cdr3_nt
TRBJ1-1	TRBV6-2/TRBV6-3	few	-	CASSWGGSEAFF	TGTGCCAGCAGTTGGGGGGGTAGTGAAGCTTTCTTT
TRBJ1-1	TRBV29-1	-	-	CSVLGHPNTEAFF	TGCAGCGTCCTGGGGCATCCGAACACTGAAGCTTTCTTT
TRBJ1-5	TRBV19	-	TRBD1	CASKGTGARIPQPQHF	TGTGCCAGTAAAGGGACAGGCGCCCGGATTCCACAGCCCCAGCATTTT
TRBJ1-2	TRBV5-6	-	TRBD1	CASSLKWTGEGYTF	TGTGCCAGCAGCTTGAAGTGGACAGGGGAAGGCTACACCTTC
TRBJ2-1	TRBV30	-	TRBD2	CAWSVLRRTSGRGGYNEQFF	TGTGCCTGGAGTGTACTTCGCCGAACTAGCGGGAGGGGGGGTTACAATGAGCAGTTCTTC
TRBJ2-2	TRBV28	once	TRBD1	CASAEQGYTGELFF	TGTGCCAGCGCTGAACAGGGGTACACCGGGGAGCTGTTTTTT
TRBJ2-1	TRBV11-3	-	TRBD2	CASSQRAGGGGEQFF	TGTGCCAGCAGCCAACGAGCGGGAGGGGGGGGTGAGCAGTTCTTC
TRBJ1-5	TRBV2	few	-	CASRQNSNQPQHF	TGTGCCAGCCGACAGAATAGCAATCAGCCCCAGCATTTT
TRBJ1-1	TRBV6-5	-	-	CASSYPGPGDRAFF	TGTGCCAGCAGTTACCCAGGGCCCGGAGATAGGGCTTTCTTT
TRBJ2-7	TRBV5-1	-	-	CASSLVGQSYEQYF	TGCGCCAGCAGCCTCGTAGGACAGAGCTACGAGCAGTACTTC
TRBJ2-7	TRBV27	-	-	CASSLTETYEQYF	TGTGCCAGCAGTTTGACAGAGACCTACGAGCAGTACTTC
TRBJ2-3	TRBV6-4	-	-	CASSVGASSTDTQYF	TGTGCCAGCAGTGTGGGGGCTTCTAGCACAGATACGCAGTATTTT
TRBJ2-5	TRBV5-4	-	-	CASSLEASPGGETQYF	TGTGCCAGCAGCTTGGAGGCTAGCCCTGGGGGGGAGACCCAGTACTTC
TRBJ2-1	TRBV3-1/TRBV3-2	-	-	CASSRWASRNNEQFF	TGTGCCAGCAGCCGTTGGGCTAGCCGTAATAATGAGCAGTTCTTC
TRBJ1-4	TRBV15	-	TRBD1	CATSGQPNEKLFF	TGTGCCACCTCGGGACAGCCTAATGAAAAACTGTTTTTT
TRBJ2-7	TRBV4-3	-	TRBD2	CASSPGTSGTYEQYF	TGCGCCAGCAGTCCGGGGACTAGCGGGACCTACGAGCAGTACTTC
TRBJ1-5	TRBV18	-	-	CASSPRSSGGNQPQHF	TGTGCCAGCTCACCACGTTCTTCAGGGGGCAATCAGCCCCAGCATTTT
TRBJ1-6	TRBV3-1/TRBV3-2	many	-	CASSQIGSPLHF	TGTGCCAGCAGCCAAATCGGTTCACCCCTCCACTTT
TRBJ2-2	TRBV19	-	-	CASSMRSTSSTGELFF	TGTGCCAGTAGTATGAGGAGTACTAGTAGCACCGGGGAGCTGTTTTTT
TRBJ1-6	TRBV5-8	-	-	CASSLSGLGASPLHF	TGTGCCAGCAGCTTGAGCGGACTTGGCGCTTCACCCCTCCACTTT
TRBJ1-5	TRBV11-2	-	-	CASSGGRGAGQPQHF	TGTGCCAGCTCTGGTGGGCGCGGGGCAGGGCAGCCCCAGCATTTT
TRBJ2-1	TRBV29-1	-	TRBD2	CSVGTSGRNEQFF	TGCAGCGTCGGGACTAGCGGGAGGAATGAGCAGTTCTTC
TRBJ2-1	TRBV27	once	TRBD2	CASRGSDEQFF	TGTGCCAGCCGCGGGAGCGATGAGCAGTTCTTC
TRBJ2-1	TRBV3-1/TRBV3-2	once	TRBD2	CASSQVGGRVVEQFF	TGTGCCAGCAGCCAAGTTGGTGGGAGGGTTGTTGAGCAGTTCTTC
TRBJ1-3	TRBV4-1	once	TRBD1	CASSQGAEGAPGNTIYF	TGCGCCAGCAGCCAAGGCGCCGAGGGGGCGCCTGGAAACACCATATATTTT
TRBJ2-7	TRBV30	-	-	CAWTPGAYEQYF	TGTGCCTGGACCCCGGGGGCCTACGAGCAGTACTTC
TRBJ2-3	TRBV18	once	-	CASQASTDTQYF	TGTGCCAGCCAGGCTAGCACAGATACGCAGTATTTT
TRBJ1-3	TRBV7-8	-	TRBD1	CASSPGTVWNTIYF	TGTGCCAGCAGCCCTGGGACAGTTTGGAACACCATATATTTT
TRBJ2-1	TRBV28	-	TRBD2	CASHDALAETYNEQFF	TGTGCCAGTCACGACGCCCTAGCGGAGACCTACAATGAGCAGTTCTTC
TRBJ1-1	TRBV9	-	TRBD1	CASSVAGQEEAEAFF	TGTGCCAGCAGCGTAGCGGGACAGGAAGAGGCTGAAGCTTTCTTT
TRBJ1-2	TRBV19	few	-	CASSWTFTGFYGYTF	TGTGCCAGTAGTTGGACCTTCACAGGCTTCTATGGCTACACCTTC
TRBJ1-2	TRBV6-6	-	TRBD1	CASSDSGGAGYTF	TGTGCCAGCAGTGATTCAGGGGGCGCAGGCTACACCTTC
TRBJ1-5	TRBV3-1/TRBV3-2	-	-	CASSQDLSQPQHF	TGTGCCAGCAGCCAAGATCTGAGTCAGCCCCAGCATTTT
TRBJ1-2	TRBV27	-	TRBD1	CASSLGQGRPLGYTF	TGTGCCAGCAGTTTAGGACAGGGACGCCCTTTGGGCTACACCTTC
TRBJ2-5	TRBV6-5	-	-	CASSYRGETQYF	TGTGCCAGCAGTTACCGGGGGGAGACCCAGTACTTC
TRBJ1-2	TRBV20-1	few	-	CSARGDYTF	TGCAGTGCTAGAGGAGACTACACCTTC
TRBJ1-5	TRBV6-1	-	-	CASSEQRGGPQHF	TGTGCCAGCAGTGAACAGAGGGGGGGGCCCCAGCATTTT
TRBJ2-3	TRBV10-3	-	TRBD2	CAISEAGRASDTQYF	TGTGCCATCAGTGAGGCCGGGAGGGCCTCCGATACGCAGTATTTT
TRBJ1-2	TRBV6-2/TRBV6-3	-	TRBD1	CASSYGTGSGYTF	TGTGCCAGCAGTTACGGGACAGGGAGCGGCTACACCTTC
TRBJ1-2	TRBV15	-	-	CATSRLWGGAGNYGYTF	TGTGCCACCAGCAGACTCTGGGGGGGCGCAGGGAACTATGGCTACACCTTC
TRBJ1-5	TRBV19	-	-	CASSTQSGNQPQHF	TGTGCCAGTAGTACACAAAGTGGCAATCAGCCCCAGCATTTT
TRBJ2-1	TRBV29-1	-	-	CSGGPAYNEQFF	TGCAGCGGCGGCCCCGCATACAATGAGCAGTTCTTC
TRBJ1-2	TRBV28	-	-	CATGWVPGSGDYGYTF	TGTGCCACCGGATGGGTCCCAGGGTCGGGAGACTATGGCTACACCTTC
TRBJ2-5	TRBV7-6	-	-	CASSSAGAELEGTQYF	TGTGCCAGCAGCTCCGCGGGTGCGGAACTAGAAGGGACCCAGTACTTC
TRBJ1-1	TRBV27	-	TRBD1	CASSQQYRGVAEAFF	TGTGCCAGCAGCCAACAATACAGGGGAGTCGCTGAAGCTTTCTTT
TRBJ2-3	TRBV19	-	-	CASSEQGATDTQYF	TGTGCCAGTAGTGAACAGGGCGCCACAGATACGCAGTATTTT
TRBJ1-6	TRBV7-9	once	-	CASSASSPLHF	TGTGCCAGCAGCGCCAGTTCACCCCTCCACTTT
TRBJ2-3	TRBV7-9	-	TRBD1	CASSWAGGRDTQYF	TGTGCCAGCAGCTGGGCAGGGGGCCGGGATACGCAGTATTTT
TRBJ1-2	TRBV28	-	-	CASIIDTTQGLGYTF	TGTGCCAGCATAATTGACACGACCCAGGGGTTGGGCTACACCTTC
TRBJ2-1	TRBV7-6	-	-	CASSFGGPQFF	TGTGCCAGCAGCTTTGGGGGCCCGCAGTTCTTC
TRBJ2-3	TRBV6-5	-	TRBD2	CASSYSGLERDTQYF	TGTGCCAGCAGTTACAGCGGACTAGAGAGGGATACGCAGTATTTT
TRBJ1-6	TRBV6-2/TRBV6-3	-	-	CASSFNPGLLVGSPLHF	TGTGCCAGCAGTTTTAATCCGGGACTCCTAGTCGGTTCACCCCTCCACTTT
TRBJ2-2	TRBV14	-	TRBD2	CASSQDSRLAGGGGGELFF	TGTGCCAGCAGCCAAGATTCGCGGCTAGCGGGAGGAGGTGGCGGGGAGCTGTTTTTT